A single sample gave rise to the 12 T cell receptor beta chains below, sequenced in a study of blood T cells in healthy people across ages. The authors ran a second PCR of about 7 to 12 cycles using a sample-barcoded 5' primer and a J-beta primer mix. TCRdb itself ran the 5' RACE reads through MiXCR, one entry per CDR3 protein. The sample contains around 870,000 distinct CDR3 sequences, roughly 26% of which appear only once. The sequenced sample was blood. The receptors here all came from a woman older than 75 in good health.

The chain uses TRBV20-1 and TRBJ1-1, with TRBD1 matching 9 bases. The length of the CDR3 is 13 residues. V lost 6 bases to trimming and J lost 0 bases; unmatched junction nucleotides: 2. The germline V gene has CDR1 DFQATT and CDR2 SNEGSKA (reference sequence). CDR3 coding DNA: TGCAGTGCAACAGGGGGCTTGAACACTGAAGCTTTCTTT. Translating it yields CSATGGLNTEAFF.

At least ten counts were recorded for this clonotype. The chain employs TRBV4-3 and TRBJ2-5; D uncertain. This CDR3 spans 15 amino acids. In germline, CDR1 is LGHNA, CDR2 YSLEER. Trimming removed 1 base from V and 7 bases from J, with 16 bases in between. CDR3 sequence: CASSQVLGVTGTQYF. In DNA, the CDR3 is TGCGCCAGCAGCCAAGTCCTAGGAGTGACGGGGACCCAGTACTTC.

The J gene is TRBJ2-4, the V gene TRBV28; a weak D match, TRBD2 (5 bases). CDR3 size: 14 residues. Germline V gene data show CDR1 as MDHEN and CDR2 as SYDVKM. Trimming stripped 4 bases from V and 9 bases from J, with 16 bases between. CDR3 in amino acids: CASSWSSGVGIQYF. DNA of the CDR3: TGTGCCAGCAGTTGGTCCTCCGGGGTTGGCATTCAGTACTTC.

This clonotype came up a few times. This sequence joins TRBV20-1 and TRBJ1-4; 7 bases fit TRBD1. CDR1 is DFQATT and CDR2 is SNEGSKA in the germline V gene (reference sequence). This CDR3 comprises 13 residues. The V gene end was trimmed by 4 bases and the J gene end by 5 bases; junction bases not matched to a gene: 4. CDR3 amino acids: CSATGQVNEKLFF. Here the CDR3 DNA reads TGCAGTGCTACCGGACAGGTGAATGAAAAACTGTTTTTT.

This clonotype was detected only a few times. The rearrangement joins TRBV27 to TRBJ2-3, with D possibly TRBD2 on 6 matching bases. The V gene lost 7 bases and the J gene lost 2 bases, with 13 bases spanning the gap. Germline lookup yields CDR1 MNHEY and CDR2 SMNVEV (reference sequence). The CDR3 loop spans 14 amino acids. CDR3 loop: CASKERANTDTQYF. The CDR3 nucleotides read TGTGCCAGCAAGGAGCGGGCAAACACAGATACGCAGTATTTT.

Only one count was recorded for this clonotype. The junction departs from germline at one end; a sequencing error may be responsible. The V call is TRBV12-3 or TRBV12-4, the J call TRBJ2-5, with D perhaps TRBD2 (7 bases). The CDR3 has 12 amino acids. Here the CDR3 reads CASRRGGGTQDF. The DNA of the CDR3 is TGTGCCAGCAGGCGGGGAGGGGGGACCCAGGACTTC.

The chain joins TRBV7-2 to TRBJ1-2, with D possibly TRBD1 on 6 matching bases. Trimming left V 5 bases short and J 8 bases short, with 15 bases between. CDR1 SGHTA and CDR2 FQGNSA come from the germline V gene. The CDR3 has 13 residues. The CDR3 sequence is CASSPQGTWGYTF. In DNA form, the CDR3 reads TGTGCCAGCAGCCCACAGGGAACGTGGGGCTACACCTTC.

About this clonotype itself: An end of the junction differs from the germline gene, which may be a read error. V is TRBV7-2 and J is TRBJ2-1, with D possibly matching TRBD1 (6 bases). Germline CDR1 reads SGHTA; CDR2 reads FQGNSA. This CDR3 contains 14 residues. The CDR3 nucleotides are TGTGCCAGCAGCCAGGGGATTCCCTACAATGGGCAGTTCTTC. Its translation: CASSQGIPYNGQFF.

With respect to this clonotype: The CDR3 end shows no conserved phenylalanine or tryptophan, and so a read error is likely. CDR3 loop: CASSPGGRHEQYC. The CDR3 DNA is TGTGCCAGCAGTCCAGGGGGTAGGCACGAGCAGTACTGC. The chain uses TRBV6-6 and TRBJ2-5; 7 bases are a match to TRBD1. The last part of the DNA fits TRBJ2-7 better; the J call may be wrong. The CDR3 covers 13 residues. The germline V gene has CDR1 MNHNY and CDR2 SVGAGI (reference sequence).

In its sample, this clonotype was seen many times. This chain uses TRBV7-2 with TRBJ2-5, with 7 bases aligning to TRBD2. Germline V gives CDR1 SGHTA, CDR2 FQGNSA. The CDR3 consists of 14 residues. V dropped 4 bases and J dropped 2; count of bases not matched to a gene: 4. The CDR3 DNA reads TGTGCCAGCAGCTCCCAGCGGGGTCAAGAGACCCAGTACTTC. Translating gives CASSSQRGQETQYF.

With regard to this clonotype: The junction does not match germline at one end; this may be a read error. The CDR3 DNA sequence: TGTGCCAGCACCTTAAATTTAGGGGGAGGAGAGACCCAGTACTTC. It translates to CASTLNLGGGETQYF. The V gene is TRBV7-9, the J gene TRBJ2-7, with D perhaps being TRBD1 or TRBD2 (6 bases each). The J call may be mistaken, given a closer DNA end match to TRBJ2-5. CDR3 length: 15 amino acids. The germline gives CDR1 SEHNR, CDR2 FQNEAQ (reference sequence).

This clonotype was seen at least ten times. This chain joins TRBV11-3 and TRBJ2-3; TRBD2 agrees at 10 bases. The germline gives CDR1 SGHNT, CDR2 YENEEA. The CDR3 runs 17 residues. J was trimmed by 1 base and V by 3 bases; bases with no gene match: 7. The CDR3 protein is CASSFLSLAGGTDTQYF. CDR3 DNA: TGTGCCAGCAGCTTTTTGTCCCTAGCGGGGGGCACAGATACGCAGTATTTT.